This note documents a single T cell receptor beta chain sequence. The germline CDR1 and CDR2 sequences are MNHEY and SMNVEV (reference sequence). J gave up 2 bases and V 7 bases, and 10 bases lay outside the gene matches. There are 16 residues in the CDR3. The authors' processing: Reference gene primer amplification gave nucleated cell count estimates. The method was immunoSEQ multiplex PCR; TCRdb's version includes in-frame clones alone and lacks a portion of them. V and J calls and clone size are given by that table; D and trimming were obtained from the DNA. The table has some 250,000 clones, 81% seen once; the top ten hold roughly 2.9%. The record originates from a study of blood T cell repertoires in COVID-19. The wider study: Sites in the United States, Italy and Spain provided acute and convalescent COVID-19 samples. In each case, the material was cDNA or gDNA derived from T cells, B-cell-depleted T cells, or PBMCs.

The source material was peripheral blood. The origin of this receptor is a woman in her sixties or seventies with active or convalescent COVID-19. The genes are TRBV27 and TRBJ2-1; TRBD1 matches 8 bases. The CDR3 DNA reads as TGTGCCAGCAAACCCCTACGGGACAGGACCTACAATGAGCAGTTCTTC. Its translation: CASKPLRDRTYNEQFF.